The present T cell receptor (beta chain) was sequenced within a study of control samples from healthy donors and cancer patients. Clones were sequenced by immunoSEQ multiplex PCR, and TCRdb holds only the in-frame ones, with some missing. The table shows approximately 150,000 clones, with around 96% occurring only once. The material sequenced was blood. The receptor's source is a woman in her 30s in good health.

Here the CDR3 DNA reads TGTGCCAGCACCAAGGGAGGGGAGCTGTTTTTT. Its translation: CASTKGGELFF. The rearrangement uses TRBV6-5 and TRBJ2-2; D call uncertain. Germline loops: CDR1 MNHEY, CDR2 SVGAGI. Trimming shortened V by 7 bases and J by 8 bases, and 8 bases separated the two germline ends. This CDR3 has 11 amino acids.